These T cell receptor beta chains were read from a single sample in a study of T-cell reconstitution after alpha-beta-depleted transplantation in children. TCRdb processed the PCR reads anew with MiXCR; each CDR3 protein has one entry. The sample lists around 100,000 distinct CDR3 sequences, 5% to 6% occurring once. Specimen: PBMCs, mostly from graft donor cells, collected 60 days after TCRalphabeta/CD19-depleted stem cell transplant. These receptors came from a female patient aged 2-9 years who had a stem cell transplant for Fanconi anemia, so the T cells may come from the graft donor. Both conserved end residues are part of each CDR3. A D gene is named only where the DNA matches it firmly. Size is omitted from some rows. Given values are once, few, many or a class for expanded clones.

>TRBV7-9|16|many|TRBJ2-1|TRBD2
TGTGCCAGCAGCTTCGGTAGCGGGAGCTCCTACAATGAGCAGTTCTTC
CASSFGSGSSYNEQFF
>TRBV6-4|14|many|TRBJ2-1|TRBD2
TGTGCCAGCAGCGGGGGGGCCTCCTACAATGAGCAGTTCTTC
CASSGGASYNEQFF
>TRBV5-1|15|few|TRBJ2-7|.
TGCGCCAGCAGCTTGGAGGCTAGCGAGGTCTACGAGCAGTACTTC
CASSLEASEVYEQYF
>TRBV20-1|14|many|TRBJ2-7|TRBD2
TGCAGTGCTAGGGATCTAGCGGGCGCGACGGAGCAGTACTTC
CSARDLAGATEQYF
>TRBV5-1|14|many|TRBJ2-3|TRBD1
TGCGCCAGCAGCCCGGACAGGGCCACAGATACGCAGTATTTT
CASSPDRATDTQYF
>TRBV5-1|18|.|TRBJ1-6|.
TGCGCCAGCAGCTCCCCCCAGGGGAAAGAAGGGTATAATTCACCCCTCCACTTT
CASSSPQGKEGYNSPLHF
>TRBV28|15|few|TRBJ2-7|.
TGTGCCAGCAGTTTATCCCCCATCCAATTTTACGAGCAGTACTTC
CASSLSPIQFYEQYF
>TRBV5-1|15|few|TRBJ2-1|.
TGCGCCAGCAGCTTGTTCCGCACCACCTACAATGAGCAGTTCTTC
CASSLFRTTYNEQFF
>TRBV28|15|many|TRBJ1-4|TRBD1
TGTGCCAGCAGTTTATTGGGACAGCTTAATGAAAAACTGTTTTTT
CASSLLGQLNEKLFF
>TRBV2|11|many|TRBJ2-7|.
TGTGCCAGCGAAGAAGCGATCAGGCAGTACTTC
CASEEAIRQYF
>TRBV27|16|many|TRBJ1-2|TRBD1
TGTGCCAGCAGTTTCTTTCCGACGGGACAGTACTATGGCTACACCTTC
CASSFFPTGQYYGYTF
>TRBV5-1|13|few|TRBJ1-1|.
TGCGCCAGCAGCTTCCGGGACACCACTGAAGCTTTCTTT
CASSFRDTTEAFF
>TRBV5-1|13|many|TRBJ2-7|TRBD1
TGCGCCAGCAGCATCGGACAGGTCTACGAGCAGTACTTC
CASSIGQVYEQYF
>TRBV10-3|15|.|TRBJ2-5|TRBD2
TGTGCCATCAGTGAGTCTAGCGGGTACCAAGAGACCCAGTACTTC
CAISESSGYQETQYF
>TRBV21-1|14|.|TRBJ2-5|.
TGTGCCAGCAGCAAAGGTCCGGGAGAAGAGACCCAGTACTTC
CASSKGPGEETQYF
>TRBV5-1|16|many|TRBJ2-3|.
TGCGCCAGCAGCTTGGTGAGCGGGCCGCGCACAGATACGCAGTATTTT
CASSLVSGPRTDTQYF
>TRBV7-2|16|few|TRBJ2-1|TRBD2
TGTGCCAGCAGCGCCGCGTTTAGCGGGGCCTACAATGAGCAGTTCTTC
CASSAAFSGAYNEQFF
>TRBV2|15|many|TRBJ2-1|.
TGTGCCGGACAGGAGGGAAGTAGCTCCTACAATGAGCAGTTCTTC
CAGQEGSSSYNEQFF
>TRBV5-2|14|.|TRBJ2-3|.
TGTGCCAGGGGCCCCGGGATTCCCTGCGATACGCAGTATTTT
CARGPGIPCDTQYF
>TRBV5-1|15|many|TRBJ2-7|TRBD2
TGCGCCAGCAGCTTAATGACTAGCGGAAATAACGAGCAGTACTTC
CASSLMTSGNNEQYF
>TRBV5-1|15|.|TRBJ2-7|.
TGCGCCAGCTGTACGACAGGAAATCCTCCGGACGAGCAGTACTTC
CASCTTGNPPDEQYF
>TRBV25-1|14|few|TRBJ2-5|.
TGTGCCAGCAGTGAGTCACAGGGCCAAGAGACCCAGTACTTC
CASSESQGQETQYF
>TRBV7-9|14|many|TRBJ2-1|TRBD2
TGTGCCAGCAGTGTCAATAGCGGGTTGCATGAGCAGTTCTTC
CASSVNSGLHEQFF
>TRBV6-5|17|many|TRBJ2-5|TRBD1
TGTGCCAGCAGTTACCCGAACAGGGGGCTGTACCAAGAGACCCAGTACTTC
CASSYPNRGLYQETQYF
>TRBV9|15|.|TRBJ2-2|.
TGTGCCAGCAGCGCCCGACTACTCCCCTCCGGGGAGCTGTTTTTT
CASSARLLPSGELFF
>TRBV28|16|many|TRBJ2-1|TRBD2
TGTGCCAGCAGTTTGAACGGGAGGGCCCCTCTCAATGAGCAGTTCTTC
CASSLNGRAPLNEQFF
>TRBV12-3/TRBV12-4|15|.|TRBJ2-3|TRBD1
TGTGCCAGCAGCCGACAGGGTCTGAGAGAAGATACGCAGTATTTT
CASSRQGLREDTQYF
>TRBV2|14|many|TRBJ2-6|.
TGTGCCAGCAGTGACAGGGCTGGGGCCAACGTCCTGACTTTC
CASSDRAGANVLTF